The 5 T cell receptor beta chains below come from one sample, sequenced in a study of beta chain features in type 1 diabetes. cDNA synthesis used the whole RNA isolate, giving expressed TCRB sequences. Profiling relied on immunoSEQ multiplex PCR, and the TCRdb table lists in-frame clones only, not all of them. The data show hundreds of thousands of clones, with 30% seen just once and around 0.065% held by the top ten. Sequenced sample: naive CD4+ T cells from blood. These TCRs come from a man aged 18 to 29 in good health.

CDR3: CASPRGSTYNEQFF. In nucleotides, the CDR3 is TGTGCCAGCCCCCGGGGGAGTACCTACAATGAGCAGTTCTTC. This chain joins TRBV7-9 and TRBJ2-1; D is perhaps TRBD2 (6 bases). Trimming cost V 8 bases and J 2 bases, with 13 bases left between them. The CDR3 loop spans 14 amino acids. Looked up from germline, CDR1 is SEHNR and CDR2 is FQNEAQ (reference sequence).

This clone turned up a few times. The same CDR3 arises from other DNA sequences in this sample as well. The gene calls are TRBV14 and TRBJ1-5; D gene unclear. Germline lookup yields CDR1 SGHDN and CDR2 FVKESK. V was trimmed by 1 base and J by 7 bases, leaving 5 bases between them. The CDR3 totals 12 residues. CDR3 in amino acids: CASSQGNQPQHF. DNA of the CDR3: TGTGCCAGCAGCCAAGGGAACCAGCCCCAGCATTTT.

The sample holds a few counts of this clone. The rearrangement uses TRBV10-3 and TRBJ2-5; D perhaps matches TRBD1 (8 bases). Trimming left V 10 bases short and J 1 base short, with 28 bases between. Germline CDR1 reads ENHRY; CDR2 reads SYGVKD. The CDR3 contains 18 residues. CDR3 sequence (DNA): TGTGCCACCGGGGGGCCCTCCCTGGACAGGGTGGCCCAAGAGACCCAGTACTTC. Its protein is CATGGPSLDRVAQETQYF.

V is TRBV4-2 and J is TRBJ2-1; 8 nucleotides align to TRBD1. CDR1 is LGHNA and CDR2 is YNFKEQ in the germline V gene. V was clipped by 2 bases and J by 8 bases; unmatched bases: 11. The CDR3 is 16 residues long. The CDR3 is CASSQTGTGISDEQFF. The CDR3 DNA follows: TGTGCCAGCAGCCAAACCGGGACAGGTATATCGGATGAGCAGTTCTTC.

The gene calls are TRBV7-9 and TRBJ2-7, with TRBD1 matching 7 bases. This CDR3 region has 14 residues. The ends lost 3 bases at V and 2 bases at J; junction bases unmatched: 4. CDR1 is SEHNR and CDR2 is FQNEAQ in the germline V gene (reference sequence). This chain's CDR3 is CASSLGQFAYEQYF. For the CDR3, the DNA is TGTGCCAGCAGCTTGGGACAGTTCGCCTACGAGCAGTACTTC.